Each of the 7 T cell receptor beta chains below was sequenced from the same sample in a study of shared clonotypes between healthy human individuals (dated by TCRdb to about 2020). Library method: the immunoSEQ multiplex PCR assay. TCRdb's version of the immuneACCESS table is confined to in-frame rearrangements and falls short of the full clone set. An unresolved V gene accounts for under half of the shortfall where checked; the remainder is of unknown origin. The sample table holds roughly 700,000 clones, of which roughly 87% were seen once. 34% of the sample is in the top ten clones. The material sequenced was memory CD8+ T cells from PBMCs. The cell subset or site tag for this specimen amounts to: CD45RO+ cells pooled with CCR7-negative TemRA cells. These receptors originate from a man between 18 and 29 years old in good health. Some clones in this sample may be carry-over from other donors' samples.

The count of this clone is one. This chain connects TRBV30 to TRBJ2-3; 12 bases are shared with TRBD1. Germline-derived CDR1 and CDR2 are GTSNPN and SVGIG (reference sequence). V shed 3 bases and J 4 bases; nucleotides not matched to a gene: 14. The CDR3 totals 18 residues. In nucleotides, the CDR3 is TGTGCCTGGAGGGGCCGGGACAGGGGGCGCGGGCCGTCAGATACGCAGTATTTT. Translated: CAWRGRDRGRGPSDTQYF.

The gene calls are TRBV27 and TRBJ2-3, with a possible D match to TRBD2 (6 bases). The CDR3 is made up of 14 amino acids. Per the germline V gene, CDR1 is MNHEY and CDR2 is SMNVEV (reference sequence). V lost 3 bases, J lost 6 bases, and 13 bases lay in between. The CDR3 DNA reads as TGTGCCAGCAGTTTCACTAGCCCGCCCGATACGCAGTATTTT. Translated: CASSFTSPPDTQYF.

The chain has TRBV13 and TRBJ1-4, with 7 nucleotides matching TRBD1. V gave up 0 bases and J gave up 10 bases; unmatched junction bases: 8. The CDR3 has 15 amino acids. Germline-derived CDR1 and CDR2 are PRHDT and FYEKMQ (reference sequence). CDR3 sequence (DNA): TGTGCCAGCAGCTTAGGCCGAGGGGGCGAGGGAAAACTGTTTTTT. It codes for CASSLGRGGEGKLFF.

The chain recombines TRBV27 with TRBJ2-7; D tentatively reads TRBD1 or TRBD2 (6 bases each). This CDR3 spans 15 amino acids. Trimming stripped 6 bases from V and 5 bases from J, with 20 bases between. CDR1 and CDR2 from the germline V gene are MNHEY and SMNVEV (reference sequence). CDR3 loop: CASSIRGGWDHEQYF. The CDR3 DNA follows: TGTGCCAGCAGCATCCGAGGGGGGTGGGACCACGAGCAGTACTTC.

The V and J genes are TRBV6-5 and TRBJ2-1; D is possibly TRBD1 (6 bases). V shed 2 bases and J shed 8 bases, with 19 bases lying between them. The CDR3 runs to 16 residues. CDR1 MNHEY and CDR2 SVGAGI come from the germline V gene. CDR3 DNA: TGTGCCAGCAGTTACCAACTCTCCCCCAGGGGTCATGAGCAGTTCTTC. It specifies CASSYQLSPRGHEQFF.

The chain has TRBV4-1 and TRBJ2-1, with 13 nucleotides matching TRBD2. V lost 4 bases, J lost 9 bases, and 6 bases stayed unmatched. This CDR3 region has 15 residues. Germline V gene sequence: CDR1 MGHRA, CDR2 YSYEKL. CDR3 DNA sequence: TGCGCCAGCAGCCCTACGAGACTAGCGGGGGGTGAGCAGTTCTTC. This encodes CASSPTRLAGGEQFF.

This chain uses TRBV4-1 with TRBJ2-5; D is perhaps TRBD2 (7 bases). This CDR3 is 17 amino acids long. Trimming removed 3 bases from V and 3 bases from J, with 20 bases in between. In germline, CDR1 is MGHRA, CDR2 YSYEKL. The CDR3 coding sequence is TGCGCCAGCAGCCATCATCCAGGGGAGGGCCTCGAAGAGACCCAGTACTTC. Its translation is CASSHHPGEGLEETQYF.